The 15 T cell receptor beta chains given below trace back to one sample, sequenced in a study of cytomegalovirus exposure and HLA in healthy donors. PCR amplification relied on 60 Vbeta primers (plus 13 Jbeta primers). The repertoire was sequenced with immunoSEQ multiplex PCR; TCRdb's copy has only in-frame clones and lacks some. Of under 200,000 clones in the sample, approximately 84% were seen once. The sequencing sample was made of PBMCs. These receptors were obtained from a woman aged 30 to 39 in good health and CMV-seropositive.

V gene TRBV5-1 combines with J gene TRBJ2-7; tentatively, D is TRBD1 (6 bases). Germline V gene lookup returns CDR1 SGHRS and CDR2 YFSETQ. The length of the CDR3 is 15 residues. Trimming removed 0 bases at V and 3 bases at J, with 13 bases between. CDR3 amino acids: CASSLGAGANYEQYF. CDR3 DNA: TGCGCCAGCAGCTTGGGGGCAGGGGCCAACTACGAGCAGTACTTC.

This clone was seen more than once but under ten times. The chain has TRBV10-3 and TRBJ1-2; TRBD1 is a possible D gene (6 bases). Deletions cut 8 bases from V and 4 bases from J, with 11 bases between. Germline V gene lookup returns CDR1 ENHRY and CDR2 SYGVKD. CDR3 size: 12 residues. For the CDR3, the DNA is TGTGCCATCTCGCCGACAGGCTATGGCTACACCTTC. The encoded protein is CAISPTGYGYTF.

The chain combines TRBV6-5 with TRBJ1-6; D gene ambiguous. V was shortened by 8 bases and J by 9 bases, with 14 bases between the two germline ends. The CDR3 has 13 amino acids. Germline CDR1 and CDR2: MNHEY and SVGAGI. The CDR3 spells CASCLYDGSPLHF. The CDR3 DNA reads TGTGCCAGCTGCCTCTATGATGGTTCACCCCTCCACTTT.

The rearrangement joins TRBV6-5 to TRBJ2-1, with TRBD2 matching over 7 bases. Trimming removed 8 bases from V and 6 bases from J; junction bases left unmatched: 1. Germline loops: CDR1 MNHEY, CDR2 SVGAGI. This CDR3 is built from 11 residues. The CDR3 nucleotides are TGTGCCAGCGGGAGGGGCAATGAGCAGTTCTTC. Its translation is CASGRGNEQFF.

This clone was observed a handful of times. This chain connects TRBV7-9 to TRBJ2-7, with unresolved D. This CDR3 is 14 amino acids long. The V gene's germline CDR1 is SEHNR and CDR2 FQNEAQ (reference sequence). Trimming removed 5 bases at V and 1 base at J, with 12 bases between. CDR3 nucleotides: TGTGCCAGCAGCGCGGCCGAAAATTCCTACGAGCAGTACTTC. It encodes CASSAAENSYEQYF.

The rearrangement uses TRBV7-6 and TRBJ2-3, with 9 positions matching TRBD2. CDR1 and CDR2 (germline): SGHVS, FNYEAQ. The V and J ends lost 1 base and 3 bases, in that order; junction bases with no gene match: 5. The CDR3 sequence is 16 residues long. CDR3 nucleotide sequence: TGTGCCAGCAGCTTAGGGGCGGGAGGGACGACAGATACGCAGTATTTT. Its protein is CASSLGAGGTTDTQYF. Using reference TRBV7-6 and TRBJ2-3 for the parts outside the CDR3, the full variable domain is GAGVSQSPRYKVTKRGQDVALRCDPISGHVSLYWYRQALGQGPEFLTYFNYEAQQDKSGLPNDRFSAERPEGSISTLTIQRTEQRDSAMYRCASSLGAGGTTDTQYFGPGTRLTVL.

J is TRBJ2-7 and V is TRBV25-1, with D perhaps matching TRBD2 (5 bases). The CDR3 is 15 amino acids. The germline V gene encodes CDR1 MGHDK and CDR2 SYGVNS. With 3 bases removed from V and 4 bases from J, the gap between germline ends came to 16 bases. The DNA for the CDR3 is TGTGCCAGCAGTGACCCGGGAATCCTCGGGTACGAGCAGTACTTC. Its protein product is CASSDPGILGYEQYF.

CDR3 bases: TGTGCCAGCAGTTACCCCCCCCCAGGGGGGACTGAAGCTTTCTTT. Amino acid sequence: CASSYPPPGGTEAFF. The rearrangement links TRBV6-6 to TRBJ1-1; TRBD1 agrees at 7 bases. This CDR3 has 15 amino acids. The V gene end was trimmed by 2 bases and the J gene end by 5 bases; junction bases not matched to a gene: 8. Germline V gives CDR1 MNHNY, CDR2 SVGAGI (reference sequence).

This rearrangement joins TRBV10-3 to TRBJ2-7, with 7 bases lining up with TRBD1. The V gene's germline CDR1 is ENHRY and CDR2 SYGVKD. This CDR3 spans 12 amino acids. V shed 10 bases and J 3 bases; nucleotides not matched to a gene: 6. The CDR3 region has the DNA TGTGCCACTGGGGGACAGAACTACGAGCAGTACTTC. Protein sequence: CATGGQNYEQYF.

The sample holds a few counts of this clone. The chain has TRBV2 and TRBJ2-4, with a tentative D call TRBD2 (6 bases). Trimming removed 4 bases at V and 7 bases at J, with 17 bases between. The CDR3 has 15 residues. Germline V gene sequence: CDR1 SNHLY, CDR2 FYNNEI. CDR3 region: CASSASDRGNNIQYF. The DNA for the CDR3 is TGTGCCAGCAGTGCCTCGGATCGGGGGAACAACATTCAGTACTTC.

This chain joins TRBV2 and TRBJ2-3, with D perhaps matching TRBD1 (5 bases). Germline V gives CDR1 SNHLY, CDR2 FYNNEI. The CDR3 contains 13 residues. Trimming removed 11 bases at V and 3 bases at J, with 15 bases between. As DNA, the CDR3 is TGTGCCGGCGCGACAGAAAAGACAGATACGCAGTATTTT. This translates into CAGATEKTDTQYF.

The chain uses TRBV6-1 and TRBJ1-4, with D uncertain. Trimming stripped 5 bases from V and 0 bases from J, with 10 bases between. The CDR3 has 15 residues. CDR1 is MNHNS, CDR2 SASEGT, per germline. DNA of the CDR3: TGTGCCAGCAGTTTCAGCGCCCCAACTAATGAAAAACTGTTTTTT. Translating it yields CASSFSAPTNEKLFF.

Here the CDR3 DNA reads TGTGCCAGCACCGACCCCGAGGATGGCTACACCTTC. The encoded protein is CASTDPEDGYTF. This rearrangement joins TRBV6-5 to TRBJ1-2, with no clear D. In germline, CDR1 is MNHEY, CDR2 SVGAGI. Trimming stripped 7 bases from V and 6 bases from J, with 12 bases between. The CDR3 length is 12 residues.

The rearrangement uses TRBV6-1 and TRBJ1-5; no clear D gene. Germline CDR1 and CDR2: MNHNS and SASEGT. The CDR3 has 15 residues. Trimming pared 0 bases from V and 4 bases from J, leaving 10 bases between. CDR3 residues: CASSEALRGNQPQHF. The DNA of the CDR3 is TGTGCCAGCAGTGAAGCGCTTCGAGGAAATCAGCCCCAGCATTTT.

Points on this clone: The sample contains more than one DNA sequence encoding this CDR3. The chain links TRBV6-5 to TRBJ2-1; 11 positions agree with TRBD2. From germline, CDR1 is MNHEY and CDR2 SVGAGI. The V and J ends lost 1 base and 3 bases, in that order; junction bases with no gene match: 2. The CDR3 contains 16 residues. The CDR3 nucleotides are TGTGCCAGCAGTTACTTAGCGGGAGGGCTCTACAATGAGCAGTTCTTC. It yields the protein CASSYLAGGLYNEQFF.